A single T cell receptor beta chain is shown here with its context. Its antigen is unidentified. This entry belongs to a study of T cell responses to AZD1222 COVID-19 vaccine. Study details: Second doses were pooled across both intervals (about 4 or about 12 weeks). Findings of the study overall: The breadth and depth of Spike-specific TCRs increased once two AZD1222 doses had been given. Clonal diversity may have been underestimated, and the donors were mostly white British, with more females than males. Nearly half of spike-specific TCRs reportedly go after variant regions that carry no mutations.

Libraries were prepared by immunoSEQ multiplex PCR; TCRdb keeps only in-frame clonotypes and omits some of them. The data contain 95,000 to 150,000 clones, 92% of them singletons. The TCR comes from an adult in good health. The sequencing used peripheral blood, collected on day 0 of AZD1222 vaccination.

CDR3 in DNA: TGTGCCTGGAGAGACGGGACGAACACTGAAGCTTTCTTT. This encodes CAWRDGTNTEAFF. The V and J genes are TRBV30 and TRBJ1-1, with D possibly matching TRBD1 (5 bases). Germline V gene data show CDR1 as GTSNPN and CDR2 as SVGIG (reference sequence). The CDR3 has 13 residues. V gave up 3 bases and J gave up 1 base, with 9 bases separating them.